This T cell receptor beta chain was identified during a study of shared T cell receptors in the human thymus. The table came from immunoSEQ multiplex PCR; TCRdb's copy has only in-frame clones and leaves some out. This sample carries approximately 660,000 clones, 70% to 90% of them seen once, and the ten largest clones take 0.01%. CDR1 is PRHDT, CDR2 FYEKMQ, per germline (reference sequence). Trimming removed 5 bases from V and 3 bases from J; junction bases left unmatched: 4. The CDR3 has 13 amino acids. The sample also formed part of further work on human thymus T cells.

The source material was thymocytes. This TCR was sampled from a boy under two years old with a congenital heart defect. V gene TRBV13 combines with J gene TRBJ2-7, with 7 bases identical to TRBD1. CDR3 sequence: CASSPGDSYEQYF. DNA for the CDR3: TGTGCCAGCAGCCCCGGGGACAGCTACGAGCAGTACTTC.